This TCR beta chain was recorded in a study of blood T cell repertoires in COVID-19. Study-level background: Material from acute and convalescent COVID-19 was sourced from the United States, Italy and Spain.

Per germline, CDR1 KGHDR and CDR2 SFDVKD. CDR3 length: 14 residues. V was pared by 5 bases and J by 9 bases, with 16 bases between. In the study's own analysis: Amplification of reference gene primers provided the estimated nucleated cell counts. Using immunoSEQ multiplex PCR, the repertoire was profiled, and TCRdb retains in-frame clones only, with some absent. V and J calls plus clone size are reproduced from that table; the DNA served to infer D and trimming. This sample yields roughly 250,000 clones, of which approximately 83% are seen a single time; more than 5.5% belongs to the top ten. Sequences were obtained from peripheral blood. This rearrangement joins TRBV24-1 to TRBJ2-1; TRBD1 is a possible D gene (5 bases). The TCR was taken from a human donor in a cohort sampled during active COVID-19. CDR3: CATSASVATGEQFF. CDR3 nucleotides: TGTGCCACCAGTGCCTCGGTGGCTACAGGTGAGCAGTTCTTC.